Detailed here is one T cell receptor (beta chain). Antigen specificity is unknown. Only in-frame clones appear in the TCRdb table, and some are missing; sequencing was by immunoSEQ multiplex PCR. Found here are 1.4 million or so clones, just under 99% of them singletons; the top ten hold over 0.3%. This entry is derived from a study of shared clonotypes between healthy human individuals. Regarding the study as a whole: About 5% was the fraction of naive CD4 clonotypes found shared across several donors. The sampled material consisted only of blood, and tissue repertoires are likely to differ.

Splitting the CD4+ cells yielded a CD45RA+ naive subset and a CD45RA-negative memory subset. Germline lookup yields CDR1 SGHRS and CDR2 YFSETQ. CDR3 length: 16 residues. Losses at the gene ends were 0 bases for V and 3 bases for J; bases not matched to a gene: 8. The source material was naive CD4+ T cells sorted from blood. Subset indicated: CD45RA+ positively selected. The chain recombines TRBV5-1 with TRBJ1-2; 7 bases line up with TRBD1. The source is a man in his thirties or forties in good health. CDR3: CASSLGETGIYYGYTF. The CDR3 DNA sequence: TGCGCCAGCAGCTTGGGGGAGACAGGGATTTACTATGGCTACACCTTC.